This TCR beta chain stems from a study of T cell repertoires and HLA-DP antigens. Overall study context: CD4+ T cells were cocultured with HeLa cells expressing HLA-DP.

Turning to this clone: The antigen remains unidentified.

This CDR3 contains 14 residues. Trimming cost V 3 bases and J 5 bases; bases outside gene matches: 5. The germline CDR1 and CDR2 sequences are SGHTA and FQGNSA. The data were produced by immunoSEQ multiplex PCR, yet TCRdb's version contains in-frame clones alone and is incomplete. This table has about 73,000 clones, over 75% appearing once. This sequence originates from a man aged 55 to 70 in good health and CMV-seronegative. The sequencing input was CD4+ T cells from PBMCs. This sequence joins TRBV7-2 and TRBJ2-7, with 9 bases aligning to TRBD2. The CDR3 sequence: CASSFRLAVDEQYF. CDR3 coding DNA: TGTGCCAGCAGCTTCCGACTAGCGGTGGACGAGCAGTACTTC. The whole variable domain, remainder taken from reference TRBV7-2 and TRBJ2-7, is GAGVSQSPSNKVTEKGKDVELRCDPISGHTALYWYRQSLGQGLEFLIYFQGNSAPDKSGLPSDRFSAERTGGSVSTLTIQRTQQEDSAVYLCASSFRLAVDEQYFGPGTRLTVT.